This T cell receptor beta chain was identified in a study of metastatic and nonmetastatic thyroid tumors (dated by TCRdb to the early 2020s). About the investigation overall: Repertoires from peripheral blood and from tumor or nodule tissue samples of malignant and benign thyroid patients were compared.

The table lists this clone with many counts. The antigen it binds to is not known. Base-call qualities are not available, and no considerably larger clone is one nucleotide away. No treatment had been received by any patient before thyroid surgery. The study retrospectively analysed patient clinical samples collected from about 2012 to 2019 using T-cell receptor beta sequencing. Preparation of the library involved PCR. TCRdb names Illumina HiSeq 4000 as the instrument used. High-throughput sequencing was used to profile the TCR beta-chain CDR3 region of each patient. From the authors' description of their analysis: A classifier to discriminate distant-metastatic papillary thyroid cancer patients was built from CDR3 differences across clinicopathological groups. The Shannon index was used to measure repertoire diversity, and the Morisita-Horn index was used to measure how similar tumor and blood repertoires were. TCRdb passed the public sequencing reads through fastp at Q25 and MiXCR, retaining productive beta sequences. The authors' filters were not applied to this entry. This sample has 15,000 or so clones in its table, and about a quarter of those were observed once. Less than 15% of the sample comes from the top ten.

The CDR3 sequence holds 12 residues, the cysteine and phenylalanine included. Just the 36-base CDR3 DNA is kept, in frame starting at base 1. V loses 5 bases, J loses 4 bases, and the germline ends lie 9 bases apart. Summary of the overall study and its limitations: In both blood and tumor samples, malignant tumors were reported to have significantly higher TCR beta diversity than benign nodules.

The specimen was tumor tissue. The rearrangement combines TRBV12-3 or TRBV12-4 with TRBJ2-7; the D gene cannot be resolved reliably. The receptor was isolated from a female donor with papillary thyroid cancer or a benign thyroid nodule (not recorded which). Some clones in this sample may be carry-over from other donors' samples. The sequence in DNA is TGTGCCAGCAGTCACCAACAATACGAGCAGTACTTC. Translated, it gives CASSHQQYEQYF.